Reported below is one TCR beta chain. Its antigen is currently unknown. This entry is derived from a study of T cells in Graves' hyperthyroidism and ophthalmopathy. Study-wide results and caveats: A model using 13 V-J features told ophthalmopathy apart from stable hyperthyroidism. The model identified upcoming ophthalmopathy a median 6.5 months ahead of onset. Blood shared most expanded thyroid clonotypes above 0.001.

Amplified regions were TCR beta CDR3 sequences from RNA transcripts. The study used the HTBI primer set for a first-round RT-PCR of the TCR CDR3. One entry per CDR3 protein results from TCRdb running MiXCR on the multiplex PCR reads. The sample includes around 580,000 distinct CDR3 sequences, roughly 50% of them seen just once. The germline CDR1 and CDR2 sequences are SQVTM and ANQGSEA. V shed 2 bases and J shed 7 bases, with 9 bases lying between them. CDR3 length: 12 amino acids. J is TRBJ1-3 and V is TRBV29-1; D is possibly TRBD1 (6 bases). This receptor was obtained from a woman between 18 and 29 years old with Graves' hyperthyroidism. Sequenced input: peripheral blood or thyroid tissue (not recorded which). The CDR3 DNA reads as TGCAGCGTTGAAAGGACAGTGAACACCATATATTTT. Amino acid sequence: CSVERTVNTIYF. Variable domain in full (rest from reference TRBV29-1 and TRBJ1-3): SAVISQKPSRDICQRGTSLTIQCQVDSQVTMMFWYRQQPGQSLTLIATANQGSEATYESGFVIDKFPISRPNLTFSTLTVSNMSPEDSSIYLCSVERTVNTIYFGEGSWLTVV.